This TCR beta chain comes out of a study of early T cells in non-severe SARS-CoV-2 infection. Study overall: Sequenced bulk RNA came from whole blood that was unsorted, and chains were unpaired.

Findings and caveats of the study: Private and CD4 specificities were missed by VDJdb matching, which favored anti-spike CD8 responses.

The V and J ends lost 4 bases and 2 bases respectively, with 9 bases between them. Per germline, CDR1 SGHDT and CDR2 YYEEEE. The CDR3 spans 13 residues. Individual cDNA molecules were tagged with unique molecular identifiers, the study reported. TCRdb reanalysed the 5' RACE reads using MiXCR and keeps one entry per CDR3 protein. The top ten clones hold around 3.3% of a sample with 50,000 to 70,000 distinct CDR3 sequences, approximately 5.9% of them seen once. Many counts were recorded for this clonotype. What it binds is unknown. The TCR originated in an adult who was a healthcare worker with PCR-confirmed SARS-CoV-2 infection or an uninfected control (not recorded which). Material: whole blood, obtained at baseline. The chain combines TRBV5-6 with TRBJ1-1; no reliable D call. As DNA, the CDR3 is TGTGCCAGCAGCCCCGGAGACAACACTGAAGCTTTCTTT. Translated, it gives CASSPGDNTEAFF.